This T cell receptor (beta chain) was identified in a study of graft-versus-host responses after intestinal transplantation (dated by TCRdb to the early 2020s). Regarding the complete study: Multivisceral, liver-intestinal, or isolated intestinal transplants were received by the recipients. Every recipient was given anti-thymocyte globulin induction, followed by about three years of maintenance tacrolimus and steroids. Graft-versus-host and host-versus-graft alloreactive T cell clones were tracked in the graft, circulation and bone marrow after intestinal transplantation using bulk TCR-beta CDR3 sequencing. Alloreactive clones were identified by sequencing pre-transplant mixed lymphocyte reaction products and comparing these products with unstimulated pre-transplant donor and recipient T cells. Of the roughly 24 intestinal transplant recipients enrolled in the cohort, one of whom was a retransplant, a few patients without pretransplant specimens were excluded. Donor T cell macrochimerism was defined as a peak of at least 4% donor T cells among recipient peripheral blood mononuclear cells. Instead of going to the commercial service, samples from a few later patients were sequenced in-house on an Illumina MiSeq and processed with MiXCR.

Regarding this clone: There is no known antigen for this receptor. Nothing much larger sits one base from this clone, and base qualities are not available.

The method behind the library was the immunoSEQ multiplex PCR assay. For most patients, genomic DNA was isolated with the Qiagen DNeasy Blood and Tissue Kit and shipped frozen to Adaptive Biotechnologies for TCR sequencing. For most patients, genomic DNA was subjected to high-throughput TCR-beta CDR3 sequencing by Adaptive Biotechnologies. The study's own analysis went as follows. Adaptive's ImmunoSEQ software was the source of the TCR sequencing data for about 17 patients, while a few other patients were processed with MiXCR and VDJtools. To correct CD4 versus CD8 sorting errors, any sequence found in both subsets at a frequency ratio below 5:1 was removed. CDR3 nucleotide sequences shared between donor and recipient were removed because their origin could not be assigned. Alloreactive clones required at least 2-fold expansion over unstimulated cells and minimum CFSE-low frequency of 0.002% (template counts) or 0.001% (read counts). Clones detected in sequenced pre-transplant spleen, lymph node, or MLR CFSE-low populations of the donor or recipient were defined as mappable. Cumulative frequency of alloreactive clones was calculated as a percentage of all sequences weighted by copy number. TCRdb took this table from immuneACCESS and kept in-frame rearrangements with V and J called. Such tables lack part of the clones; where checked against another copy, unresolved V genes explain under half of the gap, and the rest is unexplained. That table furnishes V, J and clone size, whereas the DNA furnished D and trimming. Present in this sample are tens of thousands of clones, 80% to 95% of which were seen just once. The ten largest account for more than 0.3% of the sample.

Overall study results and their limits: Conclusions were limited by the relatively low number and heterogeneity of intestinal transplant patients. GvH clones turned up in recipient bone marrow, with some appearing earlier in ileal mucosa or blood, a pattern consistent with an intestinal mucosal origin. Early after transplant, declines in HvG clones were associated with peak levels of circulating GvH clones. Patients with donor T cell macrochimerism had high GvH to HvG T cell clonal ratios in their allografts.

The intended sense of this specimen's time point label: cells obtained before transplantation from donor or recipient. CD3+CD4+ and CD3+CD8+ populations were FACS-sorted from unstimulated pre-transplant donor and recipient cells taken from spleen or lymph nodes. This specimen was unstimulated CD4+ T cells sorted from spleen or lymph node cells, taken before intestinal transplant. The sequence was collected from a human donor who received an intestinal transplant.

CDR3 sequence: CASSLGPGNTEAFF. In nucleotides, the sequence is TGTGCCAGCAGCCTAGGTCCCGGGAACACTGAAGCTTTCTTT. The V gene is TRBV7-3 and the J gene is TRBJ1-1, with no reliable assignment of the D segment. The CDR3, cysteine through phenylalanine, is 14 amino acids long. The entry retains the CDR3 DNA only, 42 bases that are in frame from base 1. V is clipped by 5 bases and J by 1 base, and the sequence between their germline boundaries is 11 bases long. Reading the germline V gene gives CDR1 SGHTA and CDR2 FQGTGA.